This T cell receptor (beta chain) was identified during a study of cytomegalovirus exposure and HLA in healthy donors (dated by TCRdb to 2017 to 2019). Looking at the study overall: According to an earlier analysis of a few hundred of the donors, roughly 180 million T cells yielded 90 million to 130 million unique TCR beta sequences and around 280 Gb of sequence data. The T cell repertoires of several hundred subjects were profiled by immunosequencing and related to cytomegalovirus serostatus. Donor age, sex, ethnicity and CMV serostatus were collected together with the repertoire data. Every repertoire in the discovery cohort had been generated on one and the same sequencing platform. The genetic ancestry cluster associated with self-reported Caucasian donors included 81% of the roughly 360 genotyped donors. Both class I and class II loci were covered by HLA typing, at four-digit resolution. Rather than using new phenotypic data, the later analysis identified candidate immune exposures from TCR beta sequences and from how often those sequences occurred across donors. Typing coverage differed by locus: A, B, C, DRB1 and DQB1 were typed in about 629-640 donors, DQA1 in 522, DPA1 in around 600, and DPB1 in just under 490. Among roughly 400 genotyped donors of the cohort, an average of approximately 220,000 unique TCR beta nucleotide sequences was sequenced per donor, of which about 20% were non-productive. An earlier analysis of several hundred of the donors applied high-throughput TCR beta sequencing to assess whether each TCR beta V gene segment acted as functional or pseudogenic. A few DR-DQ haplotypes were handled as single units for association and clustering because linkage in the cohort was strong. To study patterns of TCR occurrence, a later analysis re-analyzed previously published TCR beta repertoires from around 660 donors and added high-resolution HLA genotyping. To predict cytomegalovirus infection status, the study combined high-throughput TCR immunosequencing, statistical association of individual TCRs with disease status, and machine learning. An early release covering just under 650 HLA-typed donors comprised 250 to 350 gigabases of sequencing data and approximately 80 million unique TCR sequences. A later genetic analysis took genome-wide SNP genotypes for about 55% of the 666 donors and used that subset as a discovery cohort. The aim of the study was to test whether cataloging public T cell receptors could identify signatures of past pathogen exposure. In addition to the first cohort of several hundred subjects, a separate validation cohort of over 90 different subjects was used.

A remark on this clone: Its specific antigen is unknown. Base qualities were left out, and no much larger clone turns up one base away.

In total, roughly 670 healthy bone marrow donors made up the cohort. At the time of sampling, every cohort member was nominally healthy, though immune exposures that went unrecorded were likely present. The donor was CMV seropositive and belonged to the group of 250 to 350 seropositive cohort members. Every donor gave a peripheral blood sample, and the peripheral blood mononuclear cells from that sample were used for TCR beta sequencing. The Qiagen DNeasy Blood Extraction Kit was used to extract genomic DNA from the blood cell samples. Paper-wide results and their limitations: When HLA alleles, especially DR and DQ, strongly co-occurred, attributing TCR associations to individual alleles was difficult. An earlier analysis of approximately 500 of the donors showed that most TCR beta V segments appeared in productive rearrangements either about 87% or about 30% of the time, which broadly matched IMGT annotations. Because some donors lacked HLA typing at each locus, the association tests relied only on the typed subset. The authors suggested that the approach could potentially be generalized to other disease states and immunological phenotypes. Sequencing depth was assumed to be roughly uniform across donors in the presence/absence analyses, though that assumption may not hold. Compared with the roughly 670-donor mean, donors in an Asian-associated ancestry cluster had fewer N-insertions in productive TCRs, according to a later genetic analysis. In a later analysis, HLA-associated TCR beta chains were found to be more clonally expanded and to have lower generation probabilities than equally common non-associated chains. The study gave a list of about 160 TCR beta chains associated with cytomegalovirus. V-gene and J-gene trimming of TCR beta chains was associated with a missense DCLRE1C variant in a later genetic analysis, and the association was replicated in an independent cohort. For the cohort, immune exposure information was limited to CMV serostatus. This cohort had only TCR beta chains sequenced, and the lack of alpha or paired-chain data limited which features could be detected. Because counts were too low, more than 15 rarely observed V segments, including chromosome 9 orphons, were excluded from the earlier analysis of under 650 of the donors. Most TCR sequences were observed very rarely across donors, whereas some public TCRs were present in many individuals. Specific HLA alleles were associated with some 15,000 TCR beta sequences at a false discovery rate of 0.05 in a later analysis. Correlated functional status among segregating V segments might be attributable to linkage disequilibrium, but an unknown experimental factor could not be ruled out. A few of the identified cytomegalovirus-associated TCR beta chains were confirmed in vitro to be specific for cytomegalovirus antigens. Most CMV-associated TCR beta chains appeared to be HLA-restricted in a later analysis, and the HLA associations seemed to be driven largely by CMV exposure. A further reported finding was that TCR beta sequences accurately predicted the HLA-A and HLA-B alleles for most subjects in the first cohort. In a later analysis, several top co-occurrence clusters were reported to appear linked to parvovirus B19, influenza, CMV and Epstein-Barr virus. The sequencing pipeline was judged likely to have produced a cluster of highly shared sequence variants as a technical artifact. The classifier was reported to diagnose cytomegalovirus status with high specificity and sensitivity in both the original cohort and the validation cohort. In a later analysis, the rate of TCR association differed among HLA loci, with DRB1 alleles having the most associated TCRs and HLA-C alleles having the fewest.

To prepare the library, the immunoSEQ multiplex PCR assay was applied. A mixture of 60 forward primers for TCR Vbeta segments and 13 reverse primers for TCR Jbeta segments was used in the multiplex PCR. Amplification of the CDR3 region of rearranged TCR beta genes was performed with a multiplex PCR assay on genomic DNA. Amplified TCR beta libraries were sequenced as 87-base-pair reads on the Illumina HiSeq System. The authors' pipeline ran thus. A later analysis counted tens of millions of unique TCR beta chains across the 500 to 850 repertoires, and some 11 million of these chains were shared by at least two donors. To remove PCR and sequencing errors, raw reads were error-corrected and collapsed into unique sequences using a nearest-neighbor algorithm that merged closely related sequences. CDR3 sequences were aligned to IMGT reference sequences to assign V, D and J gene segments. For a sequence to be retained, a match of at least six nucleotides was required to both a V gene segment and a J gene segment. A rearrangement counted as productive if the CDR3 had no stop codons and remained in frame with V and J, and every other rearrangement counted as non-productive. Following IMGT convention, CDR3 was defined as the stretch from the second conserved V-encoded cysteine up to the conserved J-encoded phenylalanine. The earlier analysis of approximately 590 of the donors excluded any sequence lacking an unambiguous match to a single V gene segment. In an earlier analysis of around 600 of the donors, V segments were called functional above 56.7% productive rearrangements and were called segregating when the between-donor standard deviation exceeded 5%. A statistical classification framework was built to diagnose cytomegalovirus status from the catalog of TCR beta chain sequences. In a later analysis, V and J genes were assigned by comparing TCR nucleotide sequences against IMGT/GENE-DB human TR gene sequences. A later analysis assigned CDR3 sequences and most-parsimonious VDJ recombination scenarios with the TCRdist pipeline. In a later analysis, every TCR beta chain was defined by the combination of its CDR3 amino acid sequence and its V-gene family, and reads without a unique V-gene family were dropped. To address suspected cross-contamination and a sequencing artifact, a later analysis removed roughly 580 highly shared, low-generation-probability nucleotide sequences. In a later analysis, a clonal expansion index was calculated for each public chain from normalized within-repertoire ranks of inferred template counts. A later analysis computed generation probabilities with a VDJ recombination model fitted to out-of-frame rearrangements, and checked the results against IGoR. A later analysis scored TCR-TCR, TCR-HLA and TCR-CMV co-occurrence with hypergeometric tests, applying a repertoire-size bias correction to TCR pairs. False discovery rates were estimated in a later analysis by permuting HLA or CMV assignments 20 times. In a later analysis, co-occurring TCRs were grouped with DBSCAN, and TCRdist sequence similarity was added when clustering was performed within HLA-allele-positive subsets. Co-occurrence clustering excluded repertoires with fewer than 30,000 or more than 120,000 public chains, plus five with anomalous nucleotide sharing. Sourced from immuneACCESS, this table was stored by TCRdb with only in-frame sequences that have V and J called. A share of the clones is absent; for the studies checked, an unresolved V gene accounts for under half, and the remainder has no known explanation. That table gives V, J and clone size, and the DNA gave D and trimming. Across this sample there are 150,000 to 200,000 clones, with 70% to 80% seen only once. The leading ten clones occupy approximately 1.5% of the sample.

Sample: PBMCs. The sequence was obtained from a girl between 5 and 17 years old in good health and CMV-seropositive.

The CDR3 in this case is CASSPGGGIYEQYF. The DNA sequence follows: TGTGCCAGCAGCCCGGGGGGAGGGATCTACGAGCAGTACTTC. The rearranged chain carries TRBV5-4 and TRBJ2-7; 7 junctional bases match TRBD2. V and J are trimmed by 4 bases and 3 bases, and the gene matches miss 7 bases of the junction. CDR1 SGHNT and CDR2 YYREEE are derived from the germline V gene (reference sequence). Its CDR3 holds 14 amino acids, cysteine through phenylalanine. Of all the DNA, just the CDR3 is kept, 42 bases in frame from base 1.